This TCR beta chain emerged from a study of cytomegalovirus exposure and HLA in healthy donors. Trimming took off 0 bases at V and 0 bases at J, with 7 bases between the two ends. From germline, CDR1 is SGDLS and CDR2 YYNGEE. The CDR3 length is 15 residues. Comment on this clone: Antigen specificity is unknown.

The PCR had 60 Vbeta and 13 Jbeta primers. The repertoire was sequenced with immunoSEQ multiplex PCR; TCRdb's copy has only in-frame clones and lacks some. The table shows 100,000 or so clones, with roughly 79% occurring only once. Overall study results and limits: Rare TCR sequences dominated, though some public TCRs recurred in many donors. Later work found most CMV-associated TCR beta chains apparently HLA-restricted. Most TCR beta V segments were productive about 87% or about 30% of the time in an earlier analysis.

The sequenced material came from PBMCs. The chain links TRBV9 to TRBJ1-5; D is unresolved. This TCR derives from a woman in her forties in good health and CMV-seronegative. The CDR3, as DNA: TGTGCCAGCAGCGTAGGCCCCTATAGCAATCAGCCCCAGCATTTT. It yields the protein CASSVGPYSNQPQHF.